This T cell receptor (beta chain) is from a study of T cell responses to AZD1222 COVID-19 vaccine. The CDR3 has 15 amino acids. The germline CDR1 and CDR2 sequences are MDHEN and SYDVKM. Trimming removed 4 bases at V and 0 bases at J, with 7 bases between. A word on this clone: The antigen is not known.

Libraries were prepared by immunoSEQ multiplex PCR; TCRdb keeps only in-frame clonotypes and omits some of them. Of tens of thousands of clones listed, just over 90% were seen once; the top ten hold roughly 4.9%. General study points: Seropositive AZD1222 recipients at baseline numbered only five or six.

The chain is built from TRBV28 and TRBJ2-6, with D uncertain. This sample comprised peripheral blood, obtained on day 0 of AZD1222 vaccination. This clonotype originated in an adult in good health. Here the CDR3 DNA reads TGTGCCAGCAGTTCGGAGAACTCTGGGGCCAACGTCCTGACTTTC. Its translation: CASSSENSGANVLTF. Full variable domain (missing parts from reference TRBV28 and TRBJ2-6): DVKVTQSSRYLVKRTGEKVFLECVQDMDHENMFWYRQDPGLGLRLIYFSYDVKMKEKGDIPEGYSVSREKKERFSLILESASTNQTSMYLCASSSENSGANVLTFGAGSRLTVL.